This T cell receptor (beta chain) comes out of a study of cytomegalovirus exposure and HLA in healthy donors. Study results and limitations: The study flagged roughly 160 TCR beta chains as cytomegalovirus-associated. A link between a missense DCLRE1C variant and TCR beta V- and J-gene trimming emerged from a later analysis.

Deletions cut 3 bases from V and 0 bases from J, with 10 bases between. Germline CDR1 and CDR2: SNHLY and FYNNEI. CDR3 length equals 15 residues. This clone has just one count. No antigen is known for it. This PCR relied on a set of 60 Vbeta primers and 13 Jbeta primers. Repertoires were generated with immunoSEQ multiplex PCR, while TCRdb's copy carries only in-frame clones and drops some. The sample lists 140,000 or so clones, over 60% occurring once. The sequenced material came from PBMCs. This chain joins TRBV2 and TRBJ2-3; tentative D call: TRBD2 (6 bases). The receptor was isolated from a woman aged 40 to 55 in good health and CMV-seronegative. This CDR3 reads CASSEGGASTDTQYF. In DNA form, the CDR3 reads TGTGCCAGCAGTGAGGGCGGGGCTAGCACAGATACGCAGTATTTT.